The 12 T cell receptor beta chains reported below all come from one sample, sequenced in a study of T cell responses to AZD1222 COVID-19 vaccine. TCRdb keeps only in-frame clones here, not all; method: immunoSEQ multiplex PCR. The repertoire includes around 180,000 clones, 85% to 95% of them detected once, and 8.5% to 12% sits in the top ten. Sequenced material: peripheral blood, taken on day 0 of AZD1222 vaccination. The origin of the receptors is an adult in good health.

The chain links TRBV6-1 to TRBJ1-1; D not certain. CDR3 size: 13 residues. The V end was cut by 4 bases, the J end by 3 bases, with 9 bases between. Germline V lookup: CDR1 MNHNS, CDR2 SASEGT. The CDR3 reads CASSVRRDTEAFF. Here the CDR3 DNA reads TGTGCCAGCAGTGTAAGGAGGGACACTGAAGCTTTCTTT.

V and J are TRBV7-9 and TRBJ2-6; unclear D gene. The V gene's germline CDR1 is SEHNR and CDR2 FQNEAQ (reference sequence). Trimming pared 4 bases from V and 1 base from J, leaving 5 bases between. CDR3 length: 14 residues. CDR3 region: CASSYASGANVLTF. The CDR3 bases are TGTGCCAGCAGCTACGCGTCTGGGGCCAACGTCCTGACTTTC.

The chain recombines TRBV2 with TRBJ2-3, with D hard to call. The CDR3 totals 16 residues. Per the germline V gene, CDR1 is SNHLY and CDR2 is FYNNEI. V gave up 2 bases and J gave up 1 base, with 13 bases separating them. CDR3 sequence reads: CASSEWARGGTDTQYF. CDR3 DNA: TGTGCCAGCAGTGAATGGGCCCGAGGCGGCACAGATACGCAGTATTTT.

The rearrangement links TRBV30 to TRBJ2-6; D uncertain. V was clipped by 3 bases and J by 11 bases, with 11 bases between them. CDR1 and CDR2 (germline): GTSNPN, SVGIG (reference sequence). The CDR3 runs 12 residues. CDR3 sequence reads: CAWRKGPHVLTF. CDR3 DNA sequence: TGTGCCTGGAGGAAGGGCCCGCACGTCCTGACTTTC.

The CDR3 protein is CASSLAVRIKGYTF. For the CDR3, the DNA is TGTGCCAGCAGCTTAGCCGTACGGATTAAAGGCTACACCTTC. The chain combines TRBV7-9 with TRBJ1-2; D remains unclear. Germline CDR1 reads SEHNR; CDR2 reads FQNEAQ (reference sequence). This CDR3 spans 14 amino acids. V lost 0 bases and J lost 8, with 13 bases in between.

This chain links TRBV6-5 with TRBJ2-1; D is undetermined. Trimming pared 4 bases from V and 15 bases from J, leaving 10 bases between. Germline V gene lookup returns CDR1 MNHEY and CDR2 SVGAGI. The CDR3 loop spans 10 amino acids. Here the CDR3 DNA reads TGTGCCAGCAGTTTGTTCCACCGGTTCTTC. Amino acids: CASSLFHRFF.

The chain has TRBV19 and TRBJ1-2; 10 nucleotides line up with TRBD1. This CDR3 spans 17 amino acids. CDR1 and CDR2 from the germline V gene are LNHDA and SQIVND (reference sequence). Trimming cost V 5 bases and J 2 bases; bases outside gene matches: 11. In nucleotides, the CDR3 is TGTGCCAGTAGTGCAGACAGGGGGCTTAGTAGGAACTATGGCTACACCTTC. This translates into CASSADRGLSRNYGYTF.

This chain's CDR3 is CASSQGGDRLNEKLFF. CDR3 sequence (DNA): TGTGCCAGCAGCCAAGGCGGGGACAGACTTAATGAAAAACTGTTTTTT. The chain recombines TRBV4-2 with TRBJ1-4; 7 bases map to TRBD1. The V gene end was trimmed by 1 base and the J gene end by 4 bases; junction bases not matched to a gene: 6. Germline CDR1 reads LGHNA; CDR2 reads YNFKEQ. The CDR3 is 16 amino acids.

The genes are TRBV6-5 and TRBJ1-1; a possible D gene is TRBD1 (5 bases). The CDR3 has 14 amino acids. Germline assignment: CDR1 MNHEY and CDR2 SVGAGI. V gave up 6 bases and J gave up 2 bases, with 13 bases separating them. CDR3 bases: TGTGCCAGCAGGTTTGGGGGAGGCAACACTGAAGCTTTCTTT. This encodes CASRFGGGNTEAFF.

The rearrangement joins TRBV5-1 to TRBJ1-2; D is undetermined. The CDR3 has 12 amino acids. CDR1 SGHRS and CDR2 YFSETQ come from the germline V gene. V gave up 4 bases and J gave up 2 bases, with 6 bases separating them. CDR3 sequence reads: CASSEGNYGYTF. CDR3 bases: TGCGCCAGCAGCGAAGGGAACTATGGCTACACCTTC.

The V and J genes are TRBV10-3 and TRBJ1-5; 8 bases map to TRBD1. Germline V CDR1 and CDR2: ENHRY, SYGVKD. The trim removed 3 bases at V and 2 bases at J, leaving 3 bases unmatched. The CDR3 has 15 residues. The CDR3 loop is CAISESGGGNQPQHF. The CDR3 region has the DNA TGTGCCATCAGTGAATCAGGGGGCGGCAATCAGCCCCAGCATTTT.

The chain has TRBV2 and TRBJ1-2, with TRBD1 as a possible D gene (6 bases). The CDR3 is made up of 16 amino acids. Germline CDR1 reads SNHLY; CDR2 reads FYNNEI. Trimming pared 6 bases from V and 5 bases from J, leaving 22 bases between. CDR3 DNA sequence: TGTGCCAGCAGGGAGATGGGGGCCGGATTGACGTATGGCTACACCTTC. Translated: CASREMGAGLTYGYTF. The full variable domain, rest sourced from reference TRBV2 and TRBJ1-2, is EPEVTQTPSHQVTQMGQEVILRCVPISNHLYFYWYRQILGQKVEFLVSFYNNEISEKSEIFDDQFSVERPDGSNFTLKIRSTKLEDSAMYFCASREMGAGLTYGYTFGSGTRLTVV.